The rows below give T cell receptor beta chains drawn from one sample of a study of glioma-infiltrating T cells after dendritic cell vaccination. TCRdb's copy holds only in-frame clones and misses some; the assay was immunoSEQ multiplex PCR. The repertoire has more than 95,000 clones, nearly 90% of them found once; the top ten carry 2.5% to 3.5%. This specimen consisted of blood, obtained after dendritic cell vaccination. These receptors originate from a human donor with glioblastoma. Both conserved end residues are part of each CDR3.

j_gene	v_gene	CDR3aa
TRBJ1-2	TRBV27	CASRSPSHGYTF
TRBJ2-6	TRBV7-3	CASSFRVTGANVLTF
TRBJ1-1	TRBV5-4	CASSSMRVRVF
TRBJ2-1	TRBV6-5	CASRGSSYNEQFF
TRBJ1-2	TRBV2	CASSESGYTF
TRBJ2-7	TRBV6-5	CASSYSTSGIYEQYF
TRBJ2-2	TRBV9	CASSVGTTGELFF
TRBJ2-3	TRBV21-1	CASSKVSRERRDTQYF
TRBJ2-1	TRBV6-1	CASSERGSYNEQFF
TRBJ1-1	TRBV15	CATSRDWGYTEAFF
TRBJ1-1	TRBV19	CASSIGNRADTEAFF
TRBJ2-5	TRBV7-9	CASSGGVQETQYF
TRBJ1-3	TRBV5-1	CASTSGTGAGNTIYF
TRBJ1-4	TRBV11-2	CASSLGQGSFEKLFF
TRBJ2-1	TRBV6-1	CASSENGGGFYNEQFF
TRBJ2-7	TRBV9	CASSVTSGGPYEQYF
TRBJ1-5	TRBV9	CASSGTGTSQPQHF
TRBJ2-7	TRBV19	CASSGTGGDEQYF
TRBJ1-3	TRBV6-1	CASSEQGRTGNTIYF
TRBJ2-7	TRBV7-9	CASSLGPGGRVDEQYF
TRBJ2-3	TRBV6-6	CASSRQGSTDTQYF
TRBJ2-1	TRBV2	CASSIAGLAGGPSYNEQFF
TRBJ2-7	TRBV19	CATSLRGSYEQYF
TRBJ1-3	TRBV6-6	CASTERTGLNTIYF
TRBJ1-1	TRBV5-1	CASSWQAIDTEAFF
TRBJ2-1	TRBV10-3	CAISEAGLDDNEQFF
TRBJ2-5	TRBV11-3	CASSLFPGETQYF
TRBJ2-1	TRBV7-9	CASERQGAYNEQFF
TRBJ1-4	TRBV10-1	CASSPRSGNEKLFF
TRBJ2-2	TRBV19	CASRLGGIVAGELFF
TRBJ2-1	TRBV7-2	CASSLDSGSSYNEQFF
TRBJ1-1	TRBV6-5	CASRTDSATEAFF
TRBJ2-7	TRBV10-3	CAIRETGGHEQYF
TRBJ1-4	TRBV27	CASSRTWTQGGEKLFF
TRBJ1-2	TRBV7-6	CASSSGSSTGNYGYTF
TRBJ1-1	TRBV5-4	CASSLAGNEDTEAFF
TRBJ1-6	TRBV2	CASRGDRGNSPLHF
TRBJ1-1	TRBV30	CAWSVPGQGGTEAFF
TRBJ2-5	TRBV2	CASSRDRGETQYF
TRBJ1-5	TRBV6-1	CASSDTGTGYQPQHF
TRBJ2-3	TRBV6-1	CASSGVSGSSTDTQYF
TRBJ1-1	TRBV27	CATQAQGFTEAFF
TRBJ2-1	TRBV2	CASSDDTSYNEQFF
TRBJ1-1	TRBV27	CASRGTGATEAFF
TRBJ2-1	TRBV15	CATSSRAGDGEQFF
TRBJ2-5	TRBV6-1	CASNLERSQETQYF